These 14 T cell receptor beta chains were sequenced from one sample in a study of shared clonotypes between healthy human individuals. Assay: immunoSEQ multiplex PCR; the TCRdb copy retains only in-frame clones and omits some. The sample lists about 300,000 clones, around 74% seen once, with 10% in the top ten. Sequencing was done on a sample of memory CD4+ T cells sorted from blood. Subset here: CD45RA-negative fraction. Receptor source: a man aged 25 to 45 in good health.

This chain links TRBV12-5 with TRBJ2-3; D uncertain. V lost 3 bases and J 4 bases, leaving 5 bases between the germline ends. CDR1 LGHNT and CDR2 FRNRAP come from the germline V gene. The CDR3 loop spans 12 amino acids. The chain's CDR3 is CASGLEADTQYF. DNA for the CDR3: TGTGCTAGTGGTTTAGAGGCAGATACGCAGTATTTT.

The chain links TRBV7-8 to TRBJ2-3; D perhaps matches TRBD1 (5 bases). V was shortened by 3 bases and J by 2 bases, with 9 bases between the two germline ends. CDR1 SGHVS and CDR2 FQNEAQ come from the germline V gene. CDR3 size: 14 residues. CDR3 protein: CASSLGLPTDTQYF. CDR3 coding DNA: TGTGCCAGCAGCTTGGGGCTGCCCACAGATACGCAGTATTTT.

This chain connects TRBV27 to TRBJ2-3; the D gene is possibly TRBD1 (7 bases). Germline values: CDR1 MNHEY, CDR2 SMNVEV (reference sequence). CDR3 length: 12 amino acids. V dropped 10 bases and J dropped 4 bases, with 12 bases sitting between them. This CDR3 reads CATRGVPDTQYF. CDR3 nucleotide sequence: TGTGCCACCAGGGGGGTGCCAGATACGCAGTATTTT.

V gene TRBV7-2 combines with J gene TRBJ2-1; tentative D call: TRBD2 (6 bases). Trimming took 5 bases from V and 6 from J, leaving 17 bases between them. Germline values: CDR1 SGHTA, CDR2 FQGNSA. The CDR3 covers 15 residues. The CDR3 nucleotides read TGTGCCAGCAGCCCACGGAGCGGGTTGGGCAATGAGCAGTTCTTC. Its translation is CASSPRSGLGNEQFF.

The CDR3 DNA is TGCGCCAGCAGCTTACAGGGGGCTAACAATGAGCAGTTCTTC. It is translated as CASSLQGANNEQFF. The chain couples TRBV5-1 to TRBJ2-1; the match to TRBD1 covers 9 bases. Losses at the gene ends were 2 bases for V and 5 bases for J; bases not matched to a gene: 2. Germline assignment: CDR1 SGHRS and CDR2 YFSETQ. The CDR3 is 14 residues long. Based on the CDR3 plus reference TRBV5-1 and TRBJ2-1, the full variable domain is KAGVTQTPRYLIKTRGQQVTLSCSPISGHRSVSWYQQTPGQGLQFLFEYFSETQRNKGNFPGRFSGRQFSNSRSEMNVSTLELGDSALYLCASSLQGANNEQFFGPGTRLTVL.

In regard to this clone: This may arise from a read error, as a much more abundant clone is one base away. This sequence joins TRBV7-9 and TRBJ2-1, with D unresolved. Looked up from germline, CDR1 is SEHNR and CDR2 is FQNEAQ (reference sequence). The V gene lost 1 base and the J gene lost 6 bases, with 1 base spanning the gap. CDR3 size: 11 residues. The DNA of the CDR3 is TGTGCCAGCAGCTTAGTCAATGAGCAGTTCTTC. Protein product: CASSLVNEQFF.

There are a few counts of this clone. The chain carries TRBV4-1 and TRBJ2-7; D is unclear. The CDR3 is made up of 11 amino acids. V was pared by 0 bases and J by 4 bases, with 1 base between. Germline-derived CDR1 and CDR2 are MGHRA and YSYEKL. This CDR3 reads CASSQDYEQYF. CDR3 sequence (DNA): TGCGCCAGCAGCCAAGATTACGAGCAGTACTTC.

At least ten counts were recorded for this clone. This specimen includes other DNA sequences encoding the same CDR3. J is TRBJ2-3 and V is TRBV5-1, with D perhaps assigned TRBD1 or TRBD2 (5 bases each). The CDR3 is made up of 13 amino acids. V was shortened by 2 bases and J by 5 bases, with 9 bases between the two germline ends. Germline V lookup: CDR1 SGHRS, CDR2 YFSETQ. CDR3 loop: CASSFWGRDTQYF. In DNA form, the CDR3 reads TGCGCCAGCAGCTTTTGGGGGAGAGATACGCAGTATTTT.

The chain couples TRBV5-4 to TRBJ2-6; D not resolved. Germline CDR1 is SGHNT and CDR2 is YYREEE (reference sequence). The ends were cut back, 3 bases at V and 2 bases at J, with 9 bases in the middle. The CDR3 has 15 amino acids. The CDR3 nucleotides are TGTGCCAGCAGCTCCCGTATAACTGGGGCCAACGTCCTGACTTTC. It encodes CASSSRITGANVLTF. Supplemented by reference TRBV5-4 and TRBJ2-6, the full variable domain reads ETGVTQSPTHLIKTRGQQVTLRCSSQSGHNTVSWYQQALGQGPQFIFQYYREEENGRGNFPPRFSGLQFPNYSSELNVNALELDDSALYLCASSSRITGANVLTFGAGSRLTVL.

This clone was detected only once. The chain links TRBV2 to TRBJ1-2, with unresolved D. Trimming pared 0 bases from V and 8 bases from J, leaving 10 bases between. Germline assignment: CDR1 SNHLY and CDR2 FYNNEI. CDR3 length: 13 residues. The CDR3: CASSEALKRGYTF. Written as DNA, the CDR3 is TGTGCCAGCAGTGAAGCGCTAAAGAGGGGCTACACCTTC.

The chain is built from TRBV7-2 and TRBJ1-6; TRBD1 aligns across 8 bases. Germline CDR1 reads SGHTA; CDR2 reads FQGNSA. V lost 0 bases and J lost 16; bases outside the gene matches: 5. CDR3 length: 13 residues. The DNA for the CDR3 is TGTGCCAGCAGCTTAGCTGGGGACAGGCCTCTCCACTTT. This sequence encodes CASSLAGDRPLHF.

This clone was observed once. The chain recombines TRBV27 with TRBJ2-7; the match to TRBD1 covers 11 bases. Germline CDR1 MNHEY, CDR2 SMNVEV (reference sequence). CDR3 size: 19 residues. Unmatched junction bases numbered 15, after V lost 2 bases and J lost 3 bases. The CDR3 DNA follows: TGTGCCAGCAGTTTAGCGGGACAGGGGGTTCGAGGCGGACGCTACGAGCAGTACTTC. Translating it yields CASSLAGQGVRGGRYEQYF.

V is TRBV28 and J is TRBJ1-1; possible D gene TRBD1, 6 bases. The CDR3 loop spans 14 amino acids. V was pared by 6 bases and J by 3 bases, with 14 bases between. CDR1 is MDHEN and CDR2 is SYDVKM in the germline V gene. The CDR3 sequence: CASSPGGGDTEAFF. In DNA form, the CDR3 reads TGTGCCAGCAGCCCCGGGGGCGGTGACACTGAAGCTTTCTTT.

Only a few counts were recorded for this clone. The same CDR3 can be traced to other DNA sequences in this sample. The rearrangement uses TRBV19 and TRBJ1-5; D gene ambiguous. Between the trimmed V and J ends, which lost 7 bases and 5 bases, there was a span of 9 bases. The germline V gene encodes CDR1 LNHDA and CDR2 SQIVND (reference sequence). This CDR3 has 12 residues. The CDR3 DNA is TGTGCCAGTACCACGGGCTATCAGCCCCAGCATTTT. Its translation is CASTTGYQPQHF.